The 26 T cell receptor beta chains below all came from one sample that was sequenced in a study of beta chain features in type 1 diabetes. Study-wide points: All four CD4+ subsets from Type 1 diabetes patients carried moderately but significantly shorter TCRB CDR3s.

These TCRs' antigens remain unknown. The study reverse transcribed the entire isolated RNA, so it sequenced expressed TCRB transcripts. Some clones are missing from TCRdb's copy, which holds only in-frame ones; the method was immunoSEQ multiplex PCR. The table has approximately 240,000 clones, more than 15% seen once. Sample: naive CD4+ T cells from blood. All receptors come from a man under 40 with type 1 diabetes.

This clone was detected a few times. V and J are TRBV11-1 and TRBJ2-7; tentatively, D is TRBD1 or TRBD2 (5 bases each). The CDR3 sequence is 15 residues long. V lost 4 bases and J 1 base, leaving 14 bases between the germline ends. Per germline, CDR1 SGHAT and CDR2 FQDESV (reference sequence). The CDR3, as DNA: TGTGCCAGCAGCTCGAAGCCGGGACCATCCTACGAGCAGTACTTC. It encodes CASSSKPGPSYEQYF.

This clone came up a few times. The V gene is TRBV7-2, the J gene TRBJ2-1; 11 positions match TRBD2. The CDR3 covers 14 residues. After removal of 6 bases from V and 6 bases from J, the junction contained 4 bases not matched to a gene. Germline-derived CDR1 and CDR2 are SGHTA and FQGNSA. CDR3 in DNA: TGTGCCAGCAGACGCGGACTAGCGGGCAATGAGCAGTTCTTC. Its protein is CASRRGLAGNEQFF. Using reference TRBV7-2 and TRBJ2-1 for the parts outside the CDR3, the full variable domain is GAGVSQSPSNKVTEKGKDVELRCDPISGHTALYWYRQSLGQGLEFLIYFQGNSAPDKSGLPSDRFSAERTGGSVSTLTIQRTQQEDSAVYLCASRRGLAGNEQFFGPGTRLTVL.

This clone appeared a few times. The chain couples TRBV6-5 to TRBJ2-5; D is unclear. The germline V and J ends were trimmed by 7 bases and 3 bases, with 6 bases remaining between them. The CDR3 is made up of 11 amino acids. Germline CDR1 and CDR2: MNHEY and SVGAGI. Written as DNA, the CDR3 is TGTGCCAGCATGGTCAAAGAGACCCAGTACTTC. Translation: CASMVKETQYF.

The V and J genes are TRBV9 and TRBJ2-1; D might be TRBD2 (5 bases). CDR3 length: 13 residues. Trimming stripped 4 bases from V and 3 bases from J, with 8 bases between. Germline CDR1 is SGDLS and CDR2 is YYNGEE. DNA for the CDR3: TGTGCCAGCAGCATAACTAGCTACAATGAGCAGTTCTTC. Amino acid sequence: CASSITSYNEQFF. The whole variable domain, filled in from reference TRBV9 and TRBJ2-1, reads DSGVTQTPKHLITATGQRVTLRCSPRSGDLSVYWYQQSLDQGLQFLIQYYNGEERAKGNILERFSAQQFPDLHSELNLSSLELGDSALYFCASSITSYNEQFFGPGTRLTVL.

This clone was detected only a few times. The chain joins TRBV13 to TRBJ1-1, with D maybe TRBD1 (6 bases). CDR3 length: 13 residues. V was trimmed by 5 bases and J by 6 bases, leaving 13 bases between them. The germline V gene encodes CDR1 PRHDT and CDR2 FYEKMQ (reference sequence). The CDR3 spells CASSVQGQPEAFF. CDR3 DNA: TGTGCCAGCAGCGTACAGGGTCAGCCTGAAGCTTTCTTT.

The V gene is TRBV7-9, the J gene TRBJ2-1; D gene unclear. Trimming stripped 5 bases from V and 8 bases from J, with 10 bases between. CDR3 length: 12 residues. Germline CDR1 SEHNR, CDR2 FQNEAQ (reference sequence). The DNA for the CDR3 is TGTGCCAGCAGCCCCACGAGGCATGAGCAGTTCTTC. Translated, it gives CASSPTRHEQFF.

This clone appeared a few times. The chain recombines TRBV7-2 with TRBJ2-7, with D perhaps matching TRBD1 (6 bases). This CDR3 is built from 14 residues. V was shortened by 5 bases and J by 6 bases, with 17 bases between the two germline ends. Per the germline V gene, CDR1 is SGHTA and CDR2 is FQGNSA. CDR3 DNA sequence: TGTGCCAGCAGCCCACACATGACAGGTAGCGAGCAGTACTTC. Amino acids: CASSPHMTGSEQYF.

The rearrangement uses TRBV7-2 and TRBJ1-1, with D unresolved. Germline CDR1 SGHTA, CDR2 FQGNSA. The germline V and J ends were trimmed by 2 bases and 6 bases, with 7 bases remaining between them. The length of the CDR3 is 12 residues. The DNA for the CDR3 is TGTGCCAGCAGCTTATCGCTTTCTGAAGCTTTCTTT. It translates to CASSLSLSEAFF.

This clone was recorded a few times. This rearrangement joins TRBV29-1 to TRBJ2-1; 15 nucleotides match TRBD2. The CDR3 is made up of 17 amino acids. Trimming cost V 8 bases and J 2 bases; bases outside gene matches: 10. Germline V lookup: CDR1 SQVTM, CDR2 ANQGSEA. CDR3: CSFSGLAGGSAYNEQFF. CDR3 coding DNA: TGCAGCTTCTCCGGACTAGCGGGAGGGTCCGCCTACAATGAGCAGTTCTTC.

The chain recombines TRBV30 with TRBJ2-7; 7 nucleotides align to TRBD2. J was trimmed by 3 bases and V by 0 bases; bases with no gene match: 5. Germline V gene sequence: CDR1 GTSNPN, CDR2 SVGIG (reference sequence). The CDR3 runs 14 residues. CDR3: CAWSVQAGSYEQYF. In DNA, the CDR3 is TGTGCCTGGAGTGTACAAGCGGGAAGCTACGAGCAGTACTTC.

J is TRBJ1-1 and V is TRBV30; 7 bases line up with TRBD1. J was trimmed by 2 bases and V by 5 bases; bases with no gene match: 2. This CDR3 region has 12 residues. Germline CDR1 GTSNPN, CDR2 SVGIG (reference sequence). CDR3 sequence (DNA): TGTGCCTGGGGACAGGTTAACACTGAAGCTTTCTTT. Amino acid sequence: CAWGQVNTEAFF. Full variable domain (rest looked up from reference TRBV30 and TRBJ1-1): SQTIHQWPATLVQPVGSPLSLECTVEGTSNPNLYWYRQAAGRGLQLLFYSVGIGQISSEVPQNLSASRPQDRQFILSSKKLLLSDSGFYLCAWGQVNTEAFFGQGTRLTVV.

This clone was recorded a few times. The chain uses TRBV7-3 and TRBJ2-1; D perhaps matches TRBD2 (5 bases). Germline assignment: CDR1 SGHTA and CDR2 FQGTGA. V lost 5 bases and J lost 8, with 16 bases in between. The CDR3 consists of 14 residues. The chain's CDR3 is CASSKLGPLDEQFF. CDR3 nucleotide sequence: TGTGCCAGCAGCAAACTAGGGCCCCTAGATGAGCAGTTCTTC.

This clone appeared a few times. The V and J genes are TRBV29-1 and TRBJ2-1; no clear D gene. The ends were cut back, 6 bases at V and 2 bases at J, with 8 bases in the middle. CDR3 length: 12 amino acids. The germline V gene encodes CDR1 SQVTM and CDR2 ANQGSEA. CDR3 in amino acids: CSVMGTYNEQFF. CDR3 nucleotides: TGCAGCGTCATGGGGACCTACAATGAGCAGTTCTTC.

This clone was counted only a few times. Written as DNA, the CDR3 is TGTGCCAGCAGCCGGACAGGGAGTGACCAGCCCCAGCATTTT. Translated: CASSRTGSDQPQHF. The rearrangement uses TRBV7-9 and TRBJ1-5; TRBD1 agrees at 8 bases. J was trimmed by 7 bases and V by 5 bases; bases with no gene match: 7. CDR1 and CDR2 from the germline V gene are SEHNR and FQNEAQ (reference sequence). The CDR3 is made up of 14 amino acids.

The chain carries TRBV7-2 and TRBJ2-4; the D is unclear. This CDR3 comprises 15 residues. V was clipped by 8 bases and J by 0 bases, with 14 bases between them. CDR1 is SGHTA, CDR2 FQGNSA, per germline. The CDR3 DNA reads TGTGCCAGCTTCGGTGTGACTTCAGCCAAAAACATTCAGTACTTC. Its translation is CASFGVTSAKNIQYF.

This clone has just a few counts. The chain has TRBV6-4 and TRBJ2-3; D is perhaps TRBD1 (6 bases). V was clipped by 5 bases and J by 4 bases, with 10 bases between them. The CDR3 covers 13 residues. Germline V gives CDR1 MRHNA, CDR2 SNTAGT. For the CDR3, the DNA is TGTGCCAGCAGTTCACAGGGAGCAGATACGCAGTATTTT. It yields the protein CASSSQGADTQYF.

This clone turned up a few times. The CDR3 protein is CASSVGGRANEQFF. In nucleotides, the CDR3 is TGTGCCAGCAGTGTTGGCGGGCGGGCTAATGAGCAGTTCTTC. The chain carries TRBV6-4 and TRBJ2-1, with D possibly being TRBD2 (5 bases). Between the trimmed V and J ends, which lost 4 bases and 7 bases, there was a span of 14 bases. The CDR3 contains 14 residues. The germline CDR1 and CDR2 sequences are MRHNA and SNTAGT.

This clone has only a few counts. V usage is TRBV4-1 and J usage is TRBJ2-3, with D possibly TRBD2 on 5 matching bases. Germline loops: CDR1 MGHRA, CDR2 YSYEKL. The CDR3 is 15 residues long. Deletions cut 4 bases from V and 0 bases from J, with 11 bases between. The CDR3: CASSRTRTSTDTQYF. The CDR3 bases are TGCGCCAGCAGCCGCACCCGGACTAGCACAGATACGCAGTATTTT.

This clone was detected only a few times. This chain joins TRBV18 and TRBJ1-1; D gene ambiguous. The CDR3 consists of 12 residues. Germline-derived CDR1 and CDR2 are KGHSH and LQKENI. Trimming removed 5 bases from V and 6 bases from J, with 10 bases in between. The CDR3 coding sequence is TGTGCCAGCTCATTCCGGGAGCCTGAAGCTTTCTTT. The encoded protein is CASSFREPEAFF.

A few counts support this clone. This chain uses TRBV6-1 with TRBJ2-4, with a tentative D call TRBD1 (6 bases). Germline V gene sequence: CDR1 MNHNS, CDR2 SASEGT. The CDR3 totals 14 residues. The V end lost 6 bases, the J end lost 1 base, and 10 bases lay between the germline ends. The CDR3 nucleotides are TGTGCCAGCAGGATGACAGGCGCCAAAAACATTCAGTACTTC. Protein: CASRMTGAKNIQYF.

J is TRBJ1-1 and V is TRBV20-1; D gene unclear. The germline CDR1 and CDR2 sequences are DFQATT and SNEGSKA (reference sequence). Trimming stripped 8 bases from V and 2 bases from J, with 9 bases between. This CDR3 has 11 residues. As DNA, the CDR3 is TGCAGTTCCTCGATAAACACTGAAGCTTTCTTT. It encodes CSSSINTEAFF.

This chain uses TRBV29-1 with TRBJ2-1; D gene uncertain. CDR1 is SQVTM and CDR2 is ANQGSEA in the germline V gene. Trimming shortened V by 0 bases and J by 3 bases, and 15 bases separated the two germline ends. The CDR3 covers 16 residues. CDR3 in DNA: TGCAGCGTTGAAGATACAATAGCCACGATCTACAATGAGCAGTTCTTC. Translating it yields CSVEDTIATIYNEQFF.

This chain joins TRBV7-6 and TRBJ2-7; TRBD2 matches at 8 bases. CDR1 is SGHVS and CDR2 is FNYEAQ in the germline V gene. The CDR3 runs to 15 residues. Germline trimming cut 1 base from V and 4 bases from J; bases unmatched to any gene: 6. DNA of the CDR3: TGTGCCAGCAGCTTAGAGATTAGCGGGAATTACGAGCAGTACTTC. It codes for CASSLEISGNYEQYF. Full variable domain (missing parts from reference TRBV7-6 and TRBJ2-7): GAGVSQSPRYKVTKRGQDVALRCDPISGHVSLYWYRQALGQGPEFLTYFNYEAQQDKSGLPNDRFSAERPEGSISTLTIQRTEQRDSAMYRCASSLEISGNYEQYFGPGTRLTVT.

The V and J genes are TRBV5-1 and TRBJ2-3; the match to TRBD1 covers 11 bases. From germline, CDR1 is SGHRS and CDR2 YFSETQ. The CDR3 is 16 amino acids. Unmatched junction bases numbered 8, after V lost 3 bases and J lost 5 bases. The chain's CDR3 is CASSSTGQGAGDTQYF. The CDR3 DNA reads as TGCGCCAGCAGCTCCACCGGACAGGGGGCCGGAGATACGCAGTATTTT.

The chain joins TRBV10-3 to TRBJ2-4; perhaps TRBD1 as D (6 bases). This CDR3 contains 14 residues. The V end lost 3 bases, the J end lost 3 bases, and 9 bases lay between the germline ends. Looked up from germline, CDR1 is ENHRY and CDR2 is SYGVKD. CDR3 sequence (DNA): TGTGCCATCAGTGAATGGGACAACAAAAACATTCAGTACTTC. Translating it yields CAISEWDNKNIQYF.

This chain connects TRBV9 to TRBJ2-3; 11 bases are shared with TRBD2. Germline CDR1 reads SGDLS; CDR2 reads YYNGEE. The V and J ends lost 3 bases and 2 bases, in that order; junction bases with no gene match: 5. The CDR3 sequence is 16 residues long. CDR3 in amino acids: CASSAWGLADTDTQYF. In nucleotides, the CDR3 is TGTGCCAGCAGCGCCTGGGGACTAGCGGACACAGATACGCAGTATTTT.